This TCR beta chain was obtained from a study of lymphopenia after photon versus proton radiotherapy. In regard to this clone: The antigen is unknown.

The method was immunoSEQ multiplex PCR; TCRdb's version includes in-frame clones alone and lacks a portion of them. The repertoire holds 75,000 or so clones, with around 88% as singletons. The CDR3 runs 17 residues. The ends were cut back, 2 bases at V and 6 bases at J, with 20 bases in the middle. Germline-derived CDR1 and CDR2 are SGHAT and FQNNGV. Study-wide points: In patients who died, overall survival fell as post-nadir TCR diversity dropped more.

This sequence was found in a man in his sixties with pancreatic cancer. This sample comprised peripheral blood, obtained from a patient treated with proton-based radiotherapy. The V call is TRBV11-2, the J call TRBJ2-1; possibly TRBD1 for D (5 bases). The CDR3 protein is CASSLYKGLVSANEQFF. CDR3 coding DNA: TGTGCCAGCAGCTTATACAAGGGGCTAGTGAGTGCCAATGAGCAGTTCTTC.